The 20 T cell receptor beta chains reported below all come from one sample, sequenced in a study of blood T cell repertoires in COVID-19. Assay used: immunoSEQ multiplex PCR; TCRdb lists only in-frame clones, some missing. The sample holds roughly 190,000 clones; more than 85% are singletons and the top ten take approximately 1.1%. The sequenced material came from peripheral blood. The receptors here all came from a man younger than 40 with acute or convalescent COVID-19.

Here the CDR3 reads CACRGGALYEQYF. Written as DNA, the CDR3 is TGTGCCTGTCGAGGGGGGGCCCTCTACGAGCAGTACTTC. This chain uses TRBV2 with TRBJ2-7; TRBD2 is a possible D gene (7 bases). The CDR3 runs to 13 residues. V was clipped by 11 bases and J by 3 bases, with 17 bases between them. Germline V gene sequence: CDR1 SNHLY, CDR2 FYNNEI.

This clone appeared a few times. This chain joins TRBV28 and TRBJ1-6; D is possibly TRBD1 (6 bases). Trimming cost V 5 bases and J 8 bases, with 13 bases left between them. CDR3 size: 14 residues. CDR1 is MDHEN and CDR2 is SYDVKM in the germline V gene. The CDR3 protein is CASSTEQGHSPLHF. CDR3 DNA: TGTGCCAGCAGTACGGAACAGGGCCATTCACCCCTCCACTTT.

The chain recombines TRBV6-1 with TRBJ1-3; D remains ambiguous. V was clipped by 3 bases and J by 0 bases, with 9 bases between them. Germline CDR1 and CDR2: MNHNS and SASEGT. The CDR3 spans 15 residues. The CDR3 loop reads CASSDGAVSGNTIYF. CDR3 in DNA: TGTGCCAGCAGTGATGGAGCAGTCTCTGGAAACACCATATATTTT.

The chain employs TRBV19 and TRBJ2-1, with TRBD2 identical over 8 bases. This CDR3 comprises 15 residues. The germline gives CDR1 LNHDA, CDR2 SQIVND (reference sequence). V was pared by 9 bases and J by 7 bases, with 14 bases of the junction left unmatched. The CDR3 region has the DNA TGTGCCAGCGAAGGGAGACTAGCGAATAGGAATGAGCAGTTCTTC. Translation gives CASEGRLANRNEQFF.

This chain links TRBV6-1 with TRBJ1-2; tentative D call: TRBD1 (5 bases). Trimming stripped 2 bases from V and 6 bases from J, with 13 bases between. The CDR3 totals 14 residues. Per the germline V gene, CDR1 is MNHNS and CDR2 is SASEGT. CDR3 bases: TGTGCCAGCAGTGAATATAAGGAAGGGGATGGCTACACCTTC. Translation: CASSEYKEGDGYTF.

This clone was seen only a few times. The chain links TRBV5-3 to TRBJ2-7; 8 bases line up with TRBD2. TRBV5-3 qualifies as an ORF whose function is uncertain. The trim removed 3 bases at V and 3 bases at J, leaving 14 bases unmatched. The CDR3 is made up of 17 amino acids. CDR3 nucleotide sequence: TGTGCCAGAAGCTCATGGCCTCGGGAGGGCCAGGACTACGAGCAGTACTTC. It codes for CARSSWPREGQDYEQYF.

V and J are TRBV5-8 and TRBJ2-5; TRBD1 aligns across 7 bases. This CDR3 has 14 amino acids. CDR1 SGHTS and CDR2 YDEGEE come from the germline V gene. V was pared by 4 bases and J by 6 bases, with 9 bases of the junction left unmatched. The CDR3 region is CASSPRQGMKTQYF. In DNA form, the CDR3 reads TGTGCCAGCAGCCCCCGACAGGGCATGAAGACCCAGTACTTC. Complete variable domain (other parts from reference TRBV5-8 and TRBJ2-5): EAGVTQSPTHLIKTRGQQATLRCSPISGHTSVYWYQQALGLGLQFLLWYDEGEERNRGNFPPRFSGRQFPNYSSELNVNALELEDSALYLCASSPRQGMKTQYFGPGTRLLVL.

The genes are TRBV28 and TRBJ1-2, with D possibly TRBD1 on 5 matching bases. This CDR3 region has 15 residues. CDR1 and CDR2 from the germline V gene are MDHEN and SYDVKM. The V end lost 4 bases, the J end lost 1 base, and 13 bases lay between the germline ends. The DNA of the CDR3 is TGTGCCAGCAGTTGGGGGGACGTTGGTAACTATGGCTACACCTTC. This translates into CASSWGDVGNYGYTF.

The rearrangement joins TRBV28 to TRBJ2-7; 7 bases line up with TRBD1. After removal of 6 bases from V and 0 bases from J, the junction contained 11 bases not matched to a gene. This CDR3 spans 16 amino acids. Germline lookup yields CDR1 MDHEN and CDR2 SYDVKM. CDR3 sequence (DNA): TGTGCCAGCAGGTTAGCCGGGACAGCGAGCTCCTACGAGCAGTACTTC. Its protein is CASRLAGTASSYEQYF.

The V gene is TRBV24-1, the J gene TRBJ1-5, with a possible D match to TRBD1 (6 bases). The CDR3 sequence is 15 residues long. Trimming left V 6 bases short and J 1 base short, with 12 bases between. Germline CDR1 is KGHDR and CDR2 is SFDVKD. Written as DNA, the CDR3 is TGTGCCACCAGTTCCGGGGGGCCAAGCAATCAGCCCCAGCATTTT. This sequence encodes CATSSGGPSNQPQHF.

This sequence joins TRBV5-1 and TRBJ2-7; TRBD1 matches at 9 bases. Per germline, CDR1 SGHRS and CDR2 YFSETQ. V lost 5 bases to trimming and J lost 5 bases; unmatched junction nucleotides: 8. The length of the CDR3 is 14 residues. For the CDR3, the DNA is TGCGCCAGCAGAAAGGGGGACAGGGTCCACGAGCAGTACTTC. Amino acid sequence: CASRKGDRVHEQYF. The variable domain in full, with the rest retrieved from reference TRBV5-1 and TRBJ2-7, is KAGVTQTPRYLIKTRGQQVTLSCSPISGHRSVSWYQQTPGQGLQFLFEYFSETQRNKGNFPGRFSGRQFSNSRSEMNVSTLELGDSALYLCASRKGDRVHEQYFGPGTRLTVT.

The rearrangement uses TRBV5-1 and TRBJ1-1; 8 nucleotides line up with TRBD1. The CDR3 is made up of 14 amino acids. The J segment lost 2 bases and the V segment lost 3 bases, leaving 3 bases of the junction unmatched. The germline CDR1 and CDR2 sequences are SGHRS and YFSETQ. This chain's CDR3 is CASSYGTGNTEAFF. The CDR3 coding sequence is TGCGCCAGCAGCTATGGGACAGGAAACACTGAAGCTTTCTTT.

This clone has just one count. The chain couples TRBV27 to TRBJ1-1; 9 nucleotides align to TRBD1. This CDR3 is built from 15 residues. Germline values: CDR1 MNHEY, CDR2 SMNVEV (reference sequence). V lost 5 bases to trimming and J lost 0 bases; unmatched junction nucleotides: 4. The CDR3 protein is CASSQGTGMNTEAFF. CDR3 bases: TGTGCCAGCAGTCAAGGGACAGGGATGAACACTGAAGCTTTCTTT.

V usage is TRBV6-7 and J usage is TRBJ2-1, with 7 bases that match TRBD1. TRBV6-7 is annotated as an ORF whose role is uncertain. The ends lost 6 bases at V and 1 base at J; junction bases unmatched: 12. The CDR3 loop spans 17 amino acids. For the CDR3, the DNA is TGTGCCAGCAGGCCGGGACAGACCAACCCATCCTACAATGAGCAGTTCTTC. Amino acids: CASRPGQTNPSYNEQFF.

This clone was observed a few times. V and J are TRBV28 and TRBJ1-2, with 8 bases matching TRBD1. Germline CDR1 reads MDHEN; CDR2 reads SYDVKM. This CDR3 comprises 13 residues. The trim removed 7 bases at V and 8 bases at J, leaving 9 bases unmatched. The CDR3 sequence: CASKTGAGMGYTF. The CDR3 DNA reads as TGTGCCAGCAAGACAGGGGCGGGAATGGGCTACACCTTC.

The chain employs TRBV9 and TRBJ2-7, with no clear D. The germline gives CDR1 SGDLS, CDR2 YYNGEE. This CDR3 has 14 amino acids. Trimming removed 1 base from V and 0 bases from J, with 8 bases in between. CDR3 sequence (DNA): TGTGCCAGCAGCGTATCCCCCAGCTCCTACGAGCAGTACTTC. This sequence encodes CASSVSPSSYEQYF. The full variable domain, in which reference TRBV9 and TRBJ2-7 provide the parts outside the CDR3, is DSGVTQTPKHLITATGQRVTLRCSPRSGDLSVYWYQQSLDQGLQFLIQYYNGEERAKGNILERFSAQQFPDLHSELNLSSLELGDSALYFCASSVSPSSYEQYFGPGTRLTVT.

The chain combines TRBV5-1 with TRBJ1-2, with D hard to call. The CDR3 sequence is 12 residues long. Germline assignment: CDR1 SGHRS and CDR2 YFSETQ. V dropped 4 bases and J dropped 4 bases, with 8 bases sitting between them. CDR3 sequence: CASSAGLYGYTF. The CDR3 DNA reads as TGCGCCAGCAGCGCCGGACTCTATGGCTACACCTTC.

The V and J genes are TRBV12-5 and TRBJ2-2; D not certain. Germline V gene lookup returns CDR1 LGHNT and CDR2 FRNRAP. Trimming took off 6 bases at V and 9 bases at J, with 14 bases between the two ends. This CDR3 spans 13 amino acids. The CDR3 spells CASGHGDDRELFF. The DNA of the CDR3 is TGTGCTAGTGGCCACGGAGACGACCGGGAGCTGTTTTTT. The full variable domain, with the rest looked up from reference TRBV12-5 and TRBJ2-2, is DARVTQTPRHKVTEMGQEVTMRCQPILGHNTVFWYRQTMMQGLELLAYFRNRAPLDDSGMPKDRFSAEMPDATLATLKIQPSEPRDSAVYFCASGHGDDRELFFGEGSRLTVL.

Only one count was recorded for this clone. The chain combines TRBV30 with TRBJ2-1; 14 bases agree with TRBD2. With 2 bases clipped from V and 9 bases from J, the junction kept 6 bases outside the gene matches. Germline CDR1 GTSNPN, CDR2 SVGIG (reference sequence). The CDR3 is made up of 15 amino acids. Here the CDR3 DNA reads TGTGCCTGGAGTACGGGACTAGCGGGGGTAGGTGAGCAGTTCTTC. Amino acid sequence: CAWSTGLAGVGEQFF.

This chain links TRBV7-6 with TRBJ1-4, with TRBD1 as a possible D gene (5 bases). In germline, CDR1 is SGHVS, CDR2 FNYEAQ. V lost 2 bases to trimming and J lost 1 base, with 14 bases between them. The CDR3 has 17 amino acids. The CDR3 loop is CASSLRGRDRTNEKLFF. The CDR3 DNA is TGTGCCAGCAGCTTAAGAGGCAGGGATCGAACTAATGAAAAACTGTTTTTT.